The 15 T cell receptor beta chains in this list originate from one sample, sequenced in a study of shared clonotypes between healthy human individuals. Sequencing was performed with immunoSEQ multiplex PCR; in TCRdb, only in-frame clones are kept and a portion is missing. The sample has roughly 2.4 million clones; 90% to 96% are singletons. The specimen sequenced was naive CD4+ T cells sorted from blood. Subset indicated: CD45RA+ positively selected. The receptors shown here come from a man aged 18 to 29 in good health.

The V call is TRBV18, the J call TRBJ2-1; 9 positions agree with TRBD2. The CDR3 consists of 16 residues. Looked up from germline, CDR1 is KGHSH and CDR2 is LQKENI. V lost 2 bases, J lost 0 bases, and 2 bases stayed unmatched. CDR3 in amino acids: CASSPTSGPSYNEQFF. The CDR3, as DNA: TGTGCCAGCTCACCAACTAGCGGGCCCTCCTACAATGAGCAGTTCTTC.

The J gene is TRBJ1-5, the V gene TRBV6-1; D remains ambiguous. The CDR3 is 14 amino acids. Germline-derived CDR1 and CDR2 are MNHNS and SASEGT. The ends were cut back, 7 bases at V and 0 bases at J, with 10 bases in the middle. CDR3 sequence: CASTRPYSNQPQHF. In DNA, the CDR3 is TGTGCCAGCACCAGGCCCTATAGCAATCAGCCCCAGCATTTT.

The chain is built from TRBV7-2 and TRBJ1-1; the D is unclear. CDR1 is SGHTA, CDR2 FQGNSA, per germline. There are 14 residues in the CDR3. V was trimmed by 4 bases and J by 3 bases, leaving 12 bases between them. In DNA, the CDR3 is TGTGCCAGCAGCTCGGCTCTGGCGGACACTGAAGCTTTCTTT. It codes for CASSSALADTEAFF.

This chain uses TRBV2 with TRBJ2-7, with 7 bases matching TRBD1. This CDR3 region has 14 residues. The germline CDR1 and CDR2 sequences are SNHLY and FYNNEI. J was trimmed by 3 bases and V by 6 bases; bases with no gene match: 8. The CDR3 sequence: CASREGALDYEQYF. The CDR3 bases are TGTGCCAGCAGAGAGGGGGCCCTAGACTACGAGCAGTACTTC.

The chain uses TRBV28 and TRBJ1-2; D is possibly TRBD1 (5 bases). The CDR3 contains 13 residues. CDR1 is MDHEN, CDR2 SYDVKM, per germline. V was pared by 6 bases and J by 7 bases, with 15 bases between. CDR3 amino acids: CASSPGSRGGYTF. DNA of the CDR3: TGTGCCAGCAGCCCAGGGTCCCGGGGTGGCTACACCTTC.

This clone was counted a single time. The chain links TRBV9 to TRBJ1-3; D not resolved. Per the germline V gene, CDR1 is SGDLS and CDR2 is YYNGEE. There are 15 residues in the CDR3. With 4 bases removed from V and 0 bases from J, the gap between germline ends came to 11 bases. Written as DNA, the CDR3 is TGTGCCAGCAGCCCCGAGACGGACTCTGGAAACACCATATATTTT. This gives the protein CASSPETDSGNTIYF.

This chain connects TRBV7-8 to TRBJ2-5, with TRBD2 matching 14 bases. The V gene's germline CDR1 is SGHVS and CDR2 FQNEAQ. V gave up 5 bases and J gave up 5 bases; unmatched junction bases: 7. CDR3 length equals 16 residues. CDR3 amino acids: CASSGGTSGRMETQYF. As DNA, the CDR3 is TGTGCCAGCAGCGGCGGGACTAGCGGGAGAATGGAGACCCAGTACTTC.

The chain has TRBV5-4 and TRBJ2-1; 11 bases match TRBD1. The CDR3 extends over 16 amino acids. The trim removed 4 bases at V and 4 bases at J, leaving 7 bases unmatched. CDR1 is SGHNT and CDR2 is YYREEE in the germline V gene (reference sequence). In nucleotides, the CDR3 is TGTGCCAGCAGCGCGCGGGGACAGGGGGTGTACAATGAGCAGTTCTTC. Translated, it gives CASSARGQGVYNEQFF.

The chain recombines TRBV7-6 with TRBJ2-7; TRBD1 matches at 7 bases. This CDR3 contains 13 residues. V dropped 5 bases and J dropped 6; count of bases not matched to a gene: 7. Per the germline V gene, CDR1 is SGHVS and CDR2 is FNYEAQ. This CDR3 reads CASSQQGLVEQYF. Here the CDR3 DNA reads TGTGCCAGCAGCCAACAGGGGTTGGTCGAGCAGTACTTC.

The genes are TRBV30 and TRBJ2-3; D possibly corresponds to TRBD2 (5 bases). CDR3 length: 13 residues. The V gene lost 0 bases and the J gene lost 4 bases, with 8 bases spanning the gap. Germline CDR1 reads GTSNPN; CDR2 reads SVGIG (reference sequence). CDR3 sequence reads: CAWSVGSPDTQYF. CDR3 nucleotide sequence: TGTGCCTGGAGTGTGGGGAGCCCAGATACGCAGTATTTT.

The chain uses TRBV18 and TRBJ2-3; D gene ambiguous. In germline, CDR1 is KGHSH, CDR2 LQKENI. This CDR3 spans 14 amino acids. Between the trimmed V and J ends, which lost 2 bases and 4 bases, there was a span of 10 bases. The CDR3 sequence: CASSPKAHPDTQYF. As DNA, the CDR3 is TGTGCCAGCTCACCAAAGGCTCACCCAGATACGCAGTATTTT.

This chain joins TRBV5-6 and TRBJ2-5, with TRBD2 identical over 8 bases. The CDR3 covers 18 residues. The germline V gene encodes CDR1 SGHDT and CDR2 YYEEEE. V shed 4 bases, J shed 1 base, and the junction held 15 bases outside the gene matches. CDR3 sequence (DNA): TGTGCCAGCAGCCTCTCGTGGGTAGCGGGACGACTCCAAGAGACCCAGTACTTC. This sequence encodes CASSLSWVAGRLQETQYF.

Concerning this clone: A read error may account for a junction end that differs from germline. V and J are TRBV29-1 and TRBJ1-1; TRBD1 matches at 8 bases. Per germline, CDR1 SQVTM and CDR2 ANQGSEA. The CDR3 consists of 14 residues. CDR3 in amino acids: CSVCRQGLNAEAFF. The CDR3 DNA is TGCAGCGTTTGTAGACAGGGGCTGAACGCTGAAGCTTTCTTT.

The CDR3 DNA reads as TGTGCCAGCAGGTCCGGGACTAGCGGGGCAGATACGCAGTATTTT. As protein: CASRSGTSGADTQYF. V gene TRBV6-5 combines with J gene TRBJ2-3; 13 nucleotides align to TRBD2. Germline V gene lookup returns CDR1 MNHEY and CDR2 SVGAGI. J was trimmed by 4 bases and V by 6 bases; bases with no gene match: 4. The CDR3 runs to 15 residues.

This CDR3 is CASSFAGNSNQPQHF. The CDR3 region has the DNA TGTGCCAGCAGTTTTGCCGGTAATAGCAATCAGCCCCAGCATTTT. J is TRBJ1-5 and V is TRBV27; no clear D. The CDR3 runs 15 residues. V was trimmed by 3 bases and J by 0 bases, leaving 9 bases between them. Germline values: CDR1 MNHEY, CDR2 SMNVEV (reference sequence).